This T cell receptor (beta chain) was observed in a study of blood T cell repertoires in COVID-19. Sequencing was performed with immunoSEQ multiplex PCR; in TCRdb, only in-frame clones are kept and a portion is missing. The sample lists under 300,000 clones, around 87% seen once, with about 3.5% in the top ten. V was cut by 6 bases and J by 4 bases, with 17 bases left in between. This CDR3 is 14 amino acids long. Looked up from germline, CDR1 is SGHNT and CDR2 is YYREEE (reference sequence). This sequence originates from a man between 18 and 35 years old with active or convalescent COVID-19. V gene TRBV5-4 combines with J gene TRBJ2-7; D perhaps matches TRBD2 (6 bases). The sample taken for sequencing was peripheral blood. This chain's CDR3 is CASTIGLARYEQYF. In DNA, the CDR3 is TGTGCCAGCACGATCGGTCTAGCGCGGTACGAGCAGTACTTC.